The clone carrying this T cell receptor (beta chain) has a single count. The entry originates in a study of STAT5B mutations in CD4+ large granular lymphocyte leukemia. After removal of 6 bases from V and 7 bases from J, the junction contained 9 bases not matched to a gene. CDR1 is SGHTA and CDR2 is FQGNSA in the germline V gene. This CDR3 contains 14 residues. Clones were sequenced by immunoSEQ multiplex PCR, and TCRdb holds only the in-frame ones, with some missing. The sample has 45,000 to 55,000 clones, roughly 70% seen once. The specimen sequenced was CD4+ T cells from blood buffy coats. The V gene is TRBV7-2, the J gene TRBJ2-7; 10 nucleotides agree with TRBD1. The origin of this receptor is a human donor in good health. CDR3 DNA sequence: TGTGCCAGCAGTAGGACAGGGACAGGGGCAGAGCAGTACTTC. As protein: CASSRTGTGAEQYF.